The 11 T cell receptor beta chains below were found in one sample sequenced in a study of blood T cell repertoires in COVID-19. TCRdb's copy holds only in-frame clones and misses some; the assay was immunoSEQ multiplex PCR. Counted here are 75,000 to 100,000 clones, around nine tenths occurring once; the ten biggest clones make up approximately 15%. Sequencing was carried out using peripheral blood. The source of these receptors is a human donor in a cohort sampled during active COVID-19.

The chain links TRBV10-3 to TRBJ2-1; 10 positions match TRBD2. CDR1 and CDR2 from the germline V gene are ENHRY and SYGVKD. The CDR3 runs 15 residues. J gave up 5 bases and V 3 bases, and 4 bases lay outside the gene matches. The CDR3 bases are TGTGCCATCAGTGACCAGACTAGCGGGCACAATGAGCAGTTCTTC. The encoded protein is CAISDQTSGHNEQFF.

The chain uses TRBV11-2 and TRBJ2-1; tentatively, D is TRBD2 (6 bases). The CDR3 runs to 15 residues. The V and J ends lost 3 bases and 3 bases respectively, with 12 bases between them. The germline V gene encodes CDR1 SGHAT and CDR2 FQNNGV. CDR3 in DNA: TGTGCCAGCAGCTTCACACTAGCCCTCTACAATGAGCAGTTCTTC. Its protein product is CASSFTLALYNEQFF.

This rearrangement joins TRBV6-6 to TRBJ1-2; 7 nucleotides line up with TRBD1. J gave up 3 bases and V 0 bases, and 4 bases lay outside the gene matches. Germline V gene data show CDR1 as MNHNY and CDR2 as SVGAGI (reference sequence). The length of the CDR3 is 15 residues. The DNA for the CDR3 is TGTGCCAGCAGTTACTCCCCGACAGGGTACTATGGCTACACCTTC. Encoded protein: CASSYSPTGYYGYTF.

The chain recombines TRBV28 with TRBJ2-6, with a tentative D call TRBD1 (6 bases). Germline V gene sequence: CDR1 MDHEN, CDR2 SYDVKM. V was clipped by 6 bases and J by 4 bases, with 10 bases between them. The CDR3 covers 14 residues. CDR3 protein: CASRKGEGANVLTF. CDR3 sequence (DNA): TGTGCCAGCAGAAAGGGGGAAGGGGCCAACGTCCTGACTTTC.

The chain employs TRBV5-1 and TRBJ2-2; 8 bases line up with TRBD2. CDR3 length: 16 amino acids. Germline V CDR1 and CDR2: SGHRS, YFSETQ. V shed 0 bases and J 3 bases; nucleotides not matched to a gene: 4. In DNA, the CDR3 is TGCGCCAGCAGCTTGGTGCGGGGGGCAGACACCGGGGAGCTGTTTTTT. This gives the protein CASSLVRGADTGELFF.

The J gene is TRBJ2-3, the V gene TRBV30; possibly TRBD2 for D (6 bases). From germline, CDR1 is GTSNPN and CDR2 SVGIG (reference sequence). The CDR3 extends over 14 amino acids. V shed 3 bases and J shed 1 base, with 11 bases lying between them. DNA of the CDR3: TGTGCCTGGAGCTTTGCTAGCGGCACAGATACGCAGTATTTT. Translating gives CAWSFASGTDTQYF.

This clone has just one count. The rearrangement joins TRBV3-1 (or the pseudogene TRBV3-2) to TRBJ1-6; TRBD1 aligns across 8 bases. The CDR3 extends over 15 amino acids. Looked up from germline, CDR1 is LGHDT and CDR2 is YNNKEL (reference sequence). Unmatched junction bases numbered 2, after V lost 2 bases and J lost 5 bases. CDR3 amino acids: CASSQQGADNSPLHF. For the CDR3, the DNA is TGTGCCAGCAGCCAACAGGGGGCGGATAATTCACCCCTCCACTTT.

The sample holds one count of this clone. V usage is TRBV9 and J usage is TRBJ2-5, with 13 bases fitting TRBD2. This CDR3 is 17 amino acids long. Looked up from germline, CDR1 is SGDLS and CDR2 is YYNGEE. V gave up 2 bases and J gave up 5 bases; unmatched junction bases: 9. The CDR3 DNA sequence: TGTGCCAGCAGCGTCGCCCCATGGACTAGCGGGGGCGAGACCCAGTACTTC. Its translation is CASSVAPWTSGGETQYF.

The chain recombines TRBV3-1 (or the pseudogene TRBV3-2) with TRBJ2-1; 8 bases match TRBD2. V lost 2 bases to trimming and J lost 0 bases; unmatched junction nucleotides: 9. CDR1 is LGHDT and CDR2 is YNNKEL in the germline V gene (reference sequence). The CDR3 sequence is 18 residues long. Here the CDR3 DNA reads TGTGCCAGCAGCCAATGGGGTCTTCTAGCGGGCTCCTACAATGAGCAGTTCTTC. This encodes CASSQWGLLAGSYNEQFF.

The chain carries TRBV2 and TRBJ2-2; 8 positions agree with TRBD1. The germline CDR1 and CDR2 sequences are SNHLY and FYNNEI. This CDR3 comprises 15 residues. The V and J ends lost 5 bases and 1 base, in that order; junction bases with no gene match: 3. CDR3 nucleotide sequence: TGTGCCAGCAGTCTCACAGGGGGGAACACCGGGGAGCTGTTTTTT. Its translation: CASSLTGGNTGELFF.

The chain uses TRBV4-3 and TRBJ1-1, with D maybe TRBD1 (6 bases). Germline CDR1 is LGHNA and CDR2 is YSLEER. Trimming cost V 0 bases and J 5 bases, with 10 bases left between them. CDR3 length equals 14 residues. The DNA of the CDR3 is TGCGCCAGCAGCCAAGATATACAGGGTACTGAAGCTTTCTTT. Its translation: CASSQDIQGTEAFF.